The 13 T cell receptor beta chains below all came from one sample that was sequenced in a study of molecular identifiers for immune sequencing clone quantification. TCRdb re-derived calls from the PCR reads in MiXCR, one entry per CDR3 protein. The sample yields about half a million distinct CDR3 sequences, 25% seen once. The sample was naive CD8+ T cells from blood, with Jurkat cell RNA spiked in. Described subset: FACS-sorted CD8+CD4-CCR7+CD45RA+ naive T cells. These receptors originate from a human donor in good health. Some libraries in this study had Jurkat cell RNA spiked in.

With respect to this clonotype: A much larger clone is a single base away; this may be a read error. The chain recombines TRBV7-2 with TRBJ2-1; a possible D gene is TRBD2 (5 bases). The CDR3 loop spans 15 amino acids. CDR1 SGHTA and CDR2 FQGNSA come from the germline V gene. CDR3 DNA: TGTGCCAGCCGCTTAGGAGGCCCCTCCTACAATGAGCAGTTCTTC. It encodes CASRLGGPSYNEQFF.

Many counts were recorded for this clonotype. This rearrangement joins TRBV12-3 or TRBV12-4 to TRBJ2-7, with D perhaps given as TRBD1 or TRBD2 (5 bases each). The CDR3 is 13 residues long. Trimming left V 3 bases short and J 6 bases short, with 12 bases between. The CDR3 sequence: CASSFPGAGEQYF. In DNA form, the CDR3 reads TGTGCCAGCAGTTTTCCCGGGGCCGGCGAGCAGTACTTC.

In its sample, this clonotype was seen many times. CDR3 DNA sequence: TGTGCCAGCAGTGGAGACCGGGACAGGATAGTGGGAGATACGCAGTATTTT. As protein: CASSGDRDRIVGDTQYF. The chain employs TRBV7-6 and TRBJ2-3; 8 bases align to TRBD1. Germline CDR1 is SGHVS and CDR2 is FNYEAQ. This CDR3 has 17 residues. After removal of 6 bases from V and 5 bases from J, the junction contained 16 bases not matched to a gene. Variable domain in full (rest from reference TRBV7-6 and TRBJ2-3): GAGVSQSPRYKVTKRGQDVALRCDPISGHVSLYWYRQALGQGPEFLTYFNYEAQQDKSGLPNDRFSAERPEGSISTLTIQRTEQRDSAMYRCASSGDRDRIVGDTQYFGPGTRLTVL.

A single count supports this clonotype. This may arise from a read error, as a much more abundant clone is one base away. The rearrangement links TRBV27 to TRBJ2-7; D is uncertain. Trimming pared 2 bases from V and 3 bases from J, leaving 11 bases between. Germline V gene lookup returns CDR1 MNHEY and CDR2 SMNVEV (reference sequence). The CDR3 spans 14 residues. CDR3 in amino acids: CASSLRVSNYEQYF. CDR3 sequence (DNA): TGTGCCAGCAGTTTACGGGTCAGCAACTACGAGCAGTACTTC.

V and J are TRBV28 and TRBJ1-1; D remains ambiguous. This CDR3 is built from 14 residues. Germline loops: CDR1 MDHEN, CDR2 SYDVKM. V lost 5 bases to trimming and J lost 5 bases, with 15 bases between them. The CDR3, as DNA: TGTGCCAGCAGTCGCCCTTATGCTGGTACTGAAGCTTTCTTT. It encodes CASSRPYAGTEAFF.

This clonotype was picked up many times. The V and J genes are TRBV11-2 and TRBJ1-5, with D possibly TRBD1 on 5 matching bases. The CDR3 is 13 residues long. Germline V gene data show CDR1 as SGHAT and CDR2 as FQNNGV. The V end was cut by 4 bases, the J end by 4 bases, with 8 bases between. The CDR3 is CASSYGANQPQHF. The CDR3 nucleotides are TGTGCCAGCAGCTACGGGGCAAATCAGCCCCAGCATTTT.

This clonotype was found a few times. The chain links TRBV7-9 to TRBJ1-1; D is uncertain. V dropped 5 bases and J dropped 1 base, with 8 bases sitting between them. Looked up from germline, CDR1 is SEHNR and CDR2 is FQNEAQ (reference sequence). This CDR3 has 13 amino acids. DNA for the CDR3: TGTGCCAGCAGCCCAGCGGAGAACACTGAAGCTTTCTTT. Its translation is CASSPAENTEAFF.

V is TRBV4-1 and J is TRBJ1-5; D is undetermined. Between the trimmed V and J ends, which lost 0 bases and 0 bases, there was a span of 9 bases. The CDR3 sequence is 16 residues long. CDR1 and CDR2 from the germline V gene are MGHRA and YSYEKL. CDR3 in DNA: TGCGCCAGCAGCCAAGATAGGCTTAATAGCAATCAGCCCCAGCATTTT. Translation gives CASSQDRLNSNQPQHF.

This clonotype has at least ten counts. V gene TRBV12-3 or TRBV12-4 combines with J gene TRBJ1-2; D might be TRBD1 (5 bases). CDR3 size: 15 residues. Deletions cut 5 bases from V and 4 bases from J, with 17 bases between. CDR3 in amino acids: CASSQAVGLIYGYTF. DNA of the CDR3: TGTGCCAGCAGTCAAGCTGTGGGGCTGATCTATGGCTACACCTTC.

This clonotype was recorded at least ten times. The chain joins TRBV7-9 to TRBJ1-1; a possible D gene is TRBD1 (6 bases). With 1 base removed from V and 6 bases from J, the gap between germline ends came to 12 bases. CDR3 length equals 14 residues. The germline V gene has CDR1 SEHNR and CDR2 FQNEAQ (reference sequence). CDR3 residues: CASSLVGRGAEAFF. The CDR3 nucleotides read TGTGCCAGCAGCTTAGTAGGCAGGGGCGCTGAAGCTTTCTTT.

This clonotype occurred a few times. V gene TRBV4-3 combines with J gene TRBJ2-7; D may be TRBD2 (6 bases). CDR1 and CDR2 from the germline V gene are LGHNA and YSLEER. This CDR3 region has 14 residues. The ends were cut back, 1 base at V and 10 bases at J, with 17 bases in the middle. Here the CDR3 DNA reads TGCGCCAGCAGCCAAGTCGTCGGGGGTCGGTTTCAGTACTTC. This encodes CASSQVVGGRFQYF.

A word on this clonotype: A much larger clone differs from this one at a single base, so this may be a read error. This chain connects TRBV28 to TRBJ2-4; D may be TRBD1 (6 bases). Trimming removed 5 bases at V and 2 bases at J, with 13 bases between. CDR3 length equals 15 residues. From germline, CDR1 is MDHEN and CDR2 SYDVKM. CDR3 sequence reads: CASSENRVSKNIQYF. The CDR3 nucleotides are TGTGCCAGCAGTGAAAACAGGGTTTCCAAAAACATTCAGTACTTC.

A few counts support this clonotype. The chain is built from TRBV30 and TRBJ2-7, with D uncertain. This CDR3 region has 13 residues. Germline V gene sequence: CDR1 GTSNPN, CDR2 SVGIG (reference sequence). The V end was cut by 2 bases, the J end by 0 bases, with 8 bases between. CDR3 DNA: TGTGCCTGGAGTCCGGGTTACTCCTACGAGCAGTACTTC. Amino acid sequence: CAWSPGYSYEQYF.